Each of the 21 T cell receptor beta chains below was sequenced from the same sample in a study of shared clonotypes between healthy human individuals. Clones were sequenced by immunoSEQ multiplex PCR, and TCRdb holds only the in-frame ones, with some missing. This repertoire shows about 710,000 clones, roughly 73% found once; its top ten account for around 1.8%. Sequenced input: memory CD4+ T cells sorted from blood. Sample subset: CD45RA-negative fraction. The receptor source for this set is a woman aged 30 to 39 in good health.

The V and J genes are TRBV27 and TRBJ2-2; 8 bases agree with TRBD2. Germline V CDR1 and CDR2: MNHEY, SMNVEV (reference sequence). J gave up 5 bases and V 5 bases, and 7 bases lay outside the gene matches. The CDR3 consists of 15 residues. The CDR3 nucleotides read TGTGCCAGCAGTCGAACGGGAGGGTTAACCGGGGAGCTGTTTTTT. As protein: CASSRTGGLTGELFF.

The chain has TRBV28 and TRBJ1-3; no clear D. CDR1 is MDHEN and CDR2 is SYDVKM in the germline V gene. The CDR3 length is 15 residues. The ends were cut back, 6 bases at V and 4 bases at J, with 16 bases in the middle. The CDR3 spells CASRGADGRGNTIYF. CDR3 DNA: TGTGCCAGCAGGGGCGCAGACGGGCGAGGAAACACCATATATTTT. The full variable domain, in which reference TRBV28 and TRBJ1-3 provide the parts outside the CDR3, is DVKVTQSSRYLVKRTGEKVFLECVQDMDHENMFWYRQDPGLGLRLIYFSYDVKMKEKGDIPEGYSVSREKKERFSLILESASTNQTSMYLCASRGADGRGNTIYFGEGSWLTVV.

This chain connects TRBV28 to TRBJ1-5; no clear D gene. Trimming removed 1 base at V and 6 bases at J, with 13 bases between. The germline V gene has CDR1 MDHEN and CDR2 SYDVKM. The CDR3 is 15 amino acids. DNA for the CDR3: TGTGCCAGCAGTTTATCTCCCAGGCTCGGTCAGCCCCAGCATTTT. Amino acid sequence: CASSLSPRLGQPQHF.

This chain uses TRBV30 with TRBJ2-7, with 9 bases lining up with TRBD1. V was clipped by 2 bases and J by 6 bases; unmatched bases: 11. Looked up from germline, CDR1 is GTSNPN and CDR2 is SVGIG (reference sequence). The CDR3 extends over 15 amino acids. CDR3 sequence: CAWSKKRQGGSEQYF. The DNA of the CDR3 is TGTGCCTGGAGTAAAAAGCGACAGGGGGGCTCCGAGCAGTACTTC.

The genes are TRBV28 and TRBJ2-7; D ambiguous. The CDR3 covers 14 residues. Germline assignment: CDR1 MDHEN and CDR2 SYDVKM. Trimming cost V 5 bases and J 2 bases, with 13 bases left between them. The CDR3 region has the DNA TGTGCCAGCAGTCTCCCCATTAAAGCCTACGAGCAGTACTTC. It encodes CASSLPIKAYEQYF.

The V call is TRBV28, the J call TRBJ1-2, with 7 bases that match TRBD1. V shed 4 bases and J 3 bases; nucleotides not matched to a gene: 8. Per germline, CDR1 MDHEN and CDR2 SYDVKM. This CDR3 is 15 amino acids long. CDR3 bases: TGTGCCAGCAGTTCCCCAGGGGGAGTCTACTATGGCTACACCTTC. Residues: CASSSPGGVYYGYTF.

The rearrangement joins TRBV2 to TRBJ2-7; D gene ambiguous. V gave up 4 bases and J gave up 6 bases, with 10 bases separating them. The V gene's germline CDR1 is SNHLY and CDR2 FYNNEI. This CDR3 is built from 12 residues. As DNA, the CDR3 is TGTGCCAGCAGTGTTTTAGCCCTCGAGCAGTACTTC. Its protein is CASSVLALEQYF.

The V gene is TRBV10-1, the J gene TRBJ1-1; D gene unclear. The germline V gene has CDR1 WNHNN and CDR2 SYGVQD (reference sequence). Trimming took 6 bases from V and 3 from J, leaving 11 bases between them. The CDR3 totals 13 residues. As DNA, the CDR3 is TGCGCCAGCAGAGGCCAGCGGGACACTGAAGCTTTCTTT. Encoded protein: CASRGQRDTEAFF.

The chain has TRBV19 and TRBJ2-3; a possible D gene is TRBD2 (6 bases). CDR1 and CDR2 from the germline V gene are LNHDA and SQIVND (reference sequence). V dropped 11 bases and J dropped 5 bases, with 20 bases sitting between them. The CDR3 is made up of 14 amino acids. CDR3 amino acids: CASSKKEGLDTQYF. DNA of the CDR3: TGTGCCTCATCAAAGAAGGAGGGACTAGATACGCAGTATTTT.

The genes are TRBV29-1 and TRBJ2-5; D remains unclear. Looked up from germline, CDR1 is SQVTM and CDR2 is ANQGSEA. The CDR3 loop spans 13 amino acids. V lost 4 bases and J lost 2, with 11 bases in between. This CDR3 is CSVVPGSQETQYF. CDR3 coding DNA: TGCAGCGTTGTGCCTGGGTCACAAGAGACCCAGTACTTC.

The V gene is TRBV18, the J gene TRBJ2-5; D perhaps matches TRBD1 (6 bases). Germline loops: CDR1 KGHSH, CDR2 LQKENI. V was trimmed by 3 bases and J by 4 bases, leaving 12 bases between them. The CDR3 covers 14 residues. The CDR3 sequence: CASSPRGGAETQYF. CDR3 DNA sequence: TGTGCCAGCTCACCCAGGGGTGGGGCAGAGACCCAGTACTTC.

The chain combines TRBV19 with TRBJ1-2, with no clear D. The CDR3 consists of 13 residues. V was trimmed by 7 bases and J by 0 bases, leaving 9 bases between them. Germline loops: CDR1 LNHDA, CDR2 SQIVND (reference sequence). As DNA, the CDR3 is TGTGCCAGTATAGGTTCTTCTAACTATGGCTACACCTTC. Its protein product is CASIGSSNYGYTF.

The V call is TRBV5-1, the J call TRBJ2-7; D possibly corresponds to TRBD2 (6 bases). The germline CDR1 and CDR2 sequences are SGHRS and YFSETQ. This CDR3 spans 14 amino acids. V was clipped by 4 bases and J by 3 bases, with 14 bases between them. The CDR3: CASSPGLKDYEQYF. CDR3 coding DNA: TGCGCCAGCAGCCCGGGACTCAAAGACTACGAGCAGTACTTC.

This clone was counted once. This chain connects TRBV6-5 to TRBJ2-1, with 8 bases aligning to TRBD1. Looked up from germline, CDR1 is MNHEY and CDR2 is SVGAGI. The CDR3 has 16 residues. The J segment lost 9 bases and the V segment lost 2 bases, leaving 12 bases of the junction unmatched. DNA of the CDR3: TGTGCCAGCAGTTACCTAGGACAGGGCGTGATAAGTGAGCAGTTCTTC. It yields the protein CASSYLGQGVISEQFF.

V and J are TRBV6-5 and TRBJ2-7; 8 nucleotides align to TRBD2. The V segment lost 6 bases and the J segment 6 bases; nucleotides outside the gene matches: 13. In germline, CDR1 is MNHEY, CDR2 SVGAGI. CDR3 length: 15 amino acids. The CDR3 DNA sequence: TGTGCCAGCAGCTCCCCAGCGGGAGTGGTGCGCGAGCAGTACTTC. It codes for CASSSPAGVVREQYF.

The chain couples TRBV7-9 to TRBJ2-7; 10 positions match TRBD2. CDR1 is SEHNR, CDR2 FQNEAQ, per germline (reference sequence). The V gene end was trimmed by 1 base and the J gene end by 4 bases; junction bases not matched to a gene: 4. There are 15 residues in the CDR3. This CDR3 reads CASSLGLAGIYEQYF. DNA for the CDR3: TGTGCCAGCAGCTTAGGACTAGCGGGCATATACGAGCAGTACTTC.

This chain uses TRBV6-6 with TRBJ1-1; TRBD1 matches at 9 bases. CDR1 is MNHNY and CDR2 is SVGAGI in the germline V gene (reference sequence). This CDR3 contains 16 residues. The V segment lost 0 bases and the J segment 4 bases; nucleotides outside the gene matches: 6. The CDR3 sequence is CASSYSGTGRVTEAFF. The CDR3 nucleotides are TGTGCCAGCAGTTACTCCGGGACAGGGCGGGTCACTGAAGCTTTCTTT.

This chain uses TRBV19 with TRBJ1-5; D possibly corresponds to TRBD1 (5 bases). Per germline, CDR1 LNHDA and CDR2 SQIVND (reference sequence). CDR3 length: 16 residues. V was cut by 6 bases and J by 4 bases, with 19 bases left in between. The CDR3, as DNA: TGTGCCAGTAGCTCACTCACGGGGCAGTCGAATCAGCCCCAGCATTTT. This gives the protein CASSSLTGQSNQPQHF.

This clone has more than one count but fewer than ten. The V call is TRBV7-8, the J call TRBJ2-5; perhaps TRBD1 as D (6 bases). The ends were cut back, 4 bases at V and 3 bases at J, with 18 bases in the middle. This CDR3 comprises 16 residues. CDR1 SGHVS and CDR2 FQNEAQ come from the germline V gene. Written as DNA, the CDR3 is TGTGCCAGCAGCTCGCCATACAGGGAACGGAAAGAGACCCAGTACTTC. Translation gives CASSSPYRERKETQYF.

This clone was counted a few times. The sample has other DNA sequences that encode this CDR3 too. The rearrangement joins TRBV19 to TRBJ2-1; 11 bases are shared with TRBD1. CDR1 is LNHDA and CDR2 is SQIVND in the germline V gene (reference sequence). With V trimmed by 1 base and J by 3 bases, 5 bases remained unmatched. The CDR3 is 17 residues long. This CDR3 reads CASSIATGTGGYNEQFF. In nucleotides, the CDR3 is TGTGCCAGTAGTATAGCCACCGGGACAGGGGGCTACAATGAGCAGTTCTTC.

The chain carries TRBV5-1 and TRBJ2-3; 7 bases agree with TRBD2. Germline lookup yields CDR1 SGHRS and CDR2 YFSETQ. The CDR3 totals 17 residues. The V and J ends lost 1 base and 5 bases, in that order; junction bases with no gene match: 13. The CDR3 DNA reads TGCGCCAGCAGCTTGCTCGGATCGGGAGGCGGAGTAGATACGCAGTATTTT. It specifies CASSLLGSGGGVDTQYF.